This TCR beta chain was captured by sequencing in a study of response to subunit inactivated influenza vaccine. Study-level findings and limits: After each seasonal influenza vaccination, few new T cells are recruited, the authors suggested.

One entry per CDR3 protein, called by TCRdb with MiXCR from the RT-PCR reads. The table has about half a million distinct CDR3 sequences, 25% seen once; the top ten hold over 1.5%. The CDR3 has 16 amino acids. Germline CDR1 reads MNHEY; CDR2 reads SVGAGI. V dropped 4 bases and J dropped 6 bases, with 18 bases sitting between them. This clonotype was seen a few times. The antigen remains unidentified. V usage is TRBV6-5 and J usage is TRBJ2-2, with a possible D match to TRBD2 (6 bases). The TCR was taken from a man between 50 and 59 years old who received an inactivated influenza vaccine. Sequencing was performed on CD4+ T cells sorted from PBMCs, taken 5 to 6 days after vaccination. CDR3 sequence reads: CASSFAGTGVSGELFF. The CDR3 coding sequence is TGTGCCAGCAGTTTCGCCGGGACTGGAGTATCCGGGGAGCTGTTTTTT.